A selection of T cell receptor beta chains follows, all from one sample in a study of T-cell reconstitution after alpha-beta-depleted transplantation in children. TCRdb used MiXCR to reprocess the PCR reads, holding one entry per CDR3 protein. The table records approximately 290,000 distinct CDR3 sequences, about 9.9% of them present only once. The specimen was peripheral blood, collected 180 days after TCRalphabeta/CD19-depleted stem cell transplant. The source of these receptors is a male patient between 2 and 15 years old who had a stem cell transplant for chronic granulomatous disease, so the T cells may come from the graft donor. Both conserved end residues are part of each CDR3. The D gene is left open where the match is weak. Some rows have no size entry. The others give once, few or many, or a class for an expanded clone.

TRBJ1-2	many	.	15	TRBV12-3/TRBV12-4	TGTGCCAGCAGCCGCCGGGGGGCCATCCCGGATGGCTACACCTTC	CASSRRGAIPDGYTF
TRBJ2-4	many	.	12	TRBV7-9	TGTGCCAGCAGCATGACCCCGGCGGGTCAGTACTTC	CASSMTPAGQYF
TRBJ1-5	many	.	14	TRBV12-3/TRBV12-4	TGTGCCAGCAGTCCTGACAGGATCAATCAGCCCCAGCATTTT	CASSPDRINQPQHF
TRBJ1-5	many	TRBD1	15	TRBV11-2	TGTGCCAGCAGCTTAACAGGGGCTTGGAATCAGCCCCAGCATTTT	CASSLTGAWNQPQHF
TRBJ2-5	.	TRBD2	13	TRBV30	TGTGCCTGGAGCGGACTAGCGGGAGAGACCCAGTACTTC	CAWSGLAGETQYF
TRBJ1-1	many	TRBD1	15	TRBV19	TGTGCCAGTAGACAGGGGCCGAATATGAACACTGAAGCTTTCTTT	CASRQGPNMNTEAFF
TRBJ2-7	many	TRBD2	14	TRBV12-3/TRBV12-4	TGTGCCAGCAGTCTCACTAGCGCTGCCTACGAGCAGTACTTC	CASSLTSAAYEQYF
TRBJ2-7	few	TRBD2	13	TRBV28	TGTGCCAGCAAGAGCGGGAGGCCGGGGGAGCAGTACTTC	CASKSGRPGEQYF
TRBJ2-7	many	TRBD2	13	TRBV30	TGTGCCTGGAGTGTGCGGGAGGGGACCGAGCAGTACTTC	CAWSVREGTEQYF
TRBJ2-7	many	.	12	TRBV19	TGTGCCAGTAGTGATAAAGGGGAGGAGCAGTACTTC	CASSDKGEEQYF
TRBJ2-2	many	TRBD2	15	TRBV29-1	TGCAGCGTTTTGTCTAGCGGGAGTATCACCGGGGAGCTGTTTTTT	CSVLSSGSITGELFF
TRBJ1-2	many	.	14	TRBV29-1	TGCAGCGTTTTGATTGATTGGGTTAAAAAGAGCTACACCTTC	CSVLIDWVKKSYTF
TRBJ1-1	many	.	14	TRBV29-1	TGCAGCGTTGAAGGATCAGCCTCGGACACTGAAGCTTTCTTT	CSVEGSASDTEAFF
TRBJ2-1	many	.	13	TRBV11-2	TGTGCCAGCAGCGCTCTTCGGGGCAATGAGCAGTTCTTC	CASSALRGNEQFF
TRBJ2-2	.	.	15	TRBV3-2	TGTGCCTCCTGCCATCGTGGGAGAATCACCGGGGAGCTGTTTTTT	CASCHRGRITGELFF
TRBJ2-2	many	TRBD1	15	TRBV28	TGTGCCAGCAGTGCCCTCGGGACAGCGGCCGGGGAGCTGTTTTTT	CASSALGTAAGELFF
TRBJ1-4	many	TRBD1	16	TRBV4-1	TGCGCCAGCAGCCCCGGACAGGGGGCAACTAATGAAAAACTGTTTTTT	CASSPGQGATNEKLFF
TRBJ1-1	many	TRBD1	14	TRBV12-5	TGTGCTAGTGGTTTGCGGGACAGGCTCACTGAAGCTTTCTTT	CASGLRDRLTEAFF
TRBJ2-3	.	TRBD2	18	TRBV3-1	TGTGCCAGCAGCCAATTTTTGGAGACTAGCGGGAGTACTAATACGCAGTATTTT	CASSQFLETSGSTNTQYF
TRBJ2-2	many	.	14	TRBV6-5	TGTGCCAGCAGTCCGCGTTGGAACACCGGGGAGCTGTTTTTT	CASSPRWNTGELFF
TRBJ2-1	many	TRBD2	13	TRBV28	TGTGCCAGCAGAGAGGGACTAGTCAATGAGCAGTTCTTC	CASREGLVNEQFF
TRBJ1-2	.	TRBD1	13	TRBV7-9	TGTGCCAGCAGCTCGGGACAGGGCTTTGGCGACACCTTC	CASSSGQGFGDTF
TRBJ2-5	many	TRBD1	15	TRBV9	TGTGCCAGCAGCGTAGAGGGCAGGGGGCTAGAGACCCAGTACTTC	CASSVEGRGLETQYF
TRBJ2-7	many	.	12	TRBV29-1	TGCAGCGTTGCAAGGGTTCCTGACGAGCAGTACTTC	CSVARVPDEQYF
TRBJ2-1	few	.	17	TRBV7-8	TGTGCCAGCCGGGACCCGGGGATGACTTTTTCCCACAATGAGCAGTTCTTC	CASRDPGMTFSHNEQFF
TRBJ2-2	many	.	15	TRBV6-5	TGTGCCAGCAGTTACTCTAGACCCTCGAGGGGGGAGCTGTTTTTT	CASSYSRPSRGELFF
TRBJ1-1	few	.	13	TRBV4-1	TGCGCCAGCAGCCAATCTCCAGGGACTGAAGCTTTCTTT	CASSQSPGTEAFF
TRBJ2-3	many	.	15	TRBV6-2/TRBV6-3	TGTGCCAGCAGTTCAGAAGGAGGGCGGGCAGATACGCAGTATTTT	CASSSEGGRADTQYF
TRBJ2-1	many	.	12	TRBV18	TGTGCCAGCTCACCACCCCTCAATGAGCAGTTCTTC	CASSPPLNEQFF
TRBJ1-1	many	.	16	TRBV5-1	TGCGCCAGCAACTTTGAGGGCCCTCGGTCGAACACTGAAGCTTTCTTT	CASNFEGPRSNTEAFF
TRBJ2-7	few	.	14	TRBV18	TGTGCCAGCTCACCGGACGTGGGGATGGCCGAGCAGTACTTC	CASSPDVGMAEQYF
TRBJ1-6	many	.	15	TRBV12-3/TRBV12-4	TGTGCCAGCAGTTTTGGTGCAGGGAATAATTCACCCCTCCACTTT	CASSFGAGNNSPLHF
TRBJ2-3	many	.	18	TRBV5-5	TGTGCCAGCAGCTCGACGGCCGCGACACGACCTAGCACAGATACGCAGTATTTT	CASSSTAATRPSTDTQYF
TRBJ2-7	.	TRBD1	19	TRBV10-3	TGTACCATCAGTATGAGGACAGGGAACCCCAAGGAGGCCACCTACGAGCAGTACTTC	CTISMRTGNPKEATYEQYF
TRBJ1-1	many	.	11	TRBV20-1	TGCAGTGCTAGAACCAAGACTGAAGCTTTCTTT	CSARTKTEAFF